This T cell receptor beta chain was found in a study of blood T cells in healthy people across ages. Per germline, CDR1 MNHEY and CDR2 SVGEGT. CDR3 size: 15 residues. V lost 6 bases, J lost 0 bases, and 11 bases lay in between. A second roughly 7 to 11 cycle PCR used barcoded and J-beta primers. TCRdb fed the 5' RACE reads into MiXCR, producing one record per CDR3 protein. The sample yields approximately 830,000 distinct CDR3 sequences, around 68% seen once. The material sequenced was blood. J is TRBJ2-2 and V is TRBV6-2 or TRBV6-3; perhaps D is TRBD1 or TRBD2 (5 bases each). The sequence was obtained from a man younger than 45 in good health. CDR3 in DNA: TGTGCCAGCAGGGGAATGGGGGCGAACACCGGGGAGCTGTTTTTT. Protein: CASRGMGANTGELFF.